The text below deals with one T cell receptor beta chain. Germline values: CDR1 MDHEN, CDR2 SYDVKM. The CDR3 consists of 15 residues. V was pared by 7 bases and J by 1 base, with 14 bases between. Libraries were prepared by immunoSEQ multiplex PCR; TCRdb keeps only in-frame clonotypes and omits some of them. The sample shows 80,000 or so clones, about 82% of them seen only once. The data stem from a study of T cell clones after liver transplantation. The chain uses TRBV28 and TRBJ1-5, with D possibly matching TRBD1 (6 bases). This clonotype was obtained from a human patient who received a liver transplant. Among the T cells, some may be from the graft donor. The specimen was CD4+ T cells from blood, collected 46 months after liver transplant. The CDR3 bases are TGTGCCAGCAACAACAGGGCCGGGAGCAATCAGCCCCAGCATTTT. It translates to CASNNRAGSNQPQHF.